These 9 T cell receptor beta chains were sequenced from one sample in a study of T cells in Graves' hyperthyroidism and ophthalmopathy. The investigators amplified TCR beta CDR3 regions from RNA transcripts. HTBI primers drove first-round RT-PCR of the TCR CDR3. TCRdb processed the multiplex PCR reads anew with MiXCR; each CDR3 protein has one entry. The table records 490,000 or so distinct CDR3 sequences, around a fifth of them present only once. Specimen: blood. These receptors all come from a woman aged 70-85 years with Graves' ophthalmopathy.

In its sample, this clonotype was seen many times. The genes are TRBV7-2 and TRBJ2-7; D is perhaps TRBD2 (6 bases). The CDR3 is 16 amino acids. Germline loops: CDR1 SGHTA, CDR2 FQGNSA. V was trimmed by 7 bases and J by 0 bases, leaving 19 bases between them. CDR3 coding DNA: TGTGCCAGCACCCGGGGGATAGGAAGAAGCTCCTACGAGCAGTACTTC. The encoded protein is CASTRGIGRSSYEQYF.

A few counts support this clonotype. This sequence joins TRBV10-3 and TRBJ1-2, with 9 bases matching TRBD1. V dropped 7 bases and J dropped 6; count of bases not matched to a gene: 9. Germline CDR1 is ENHRY and CDR2 is SYGVKD. The CDR3 sequence is 14 residues long. The CDR3 nucleotides read TGTGCCATCAAACAGGGGGCCCGAAGCCATGGCTACACCTTC. It yields the protein CAIKQGARSHGYTF.

This clonotype has ten or more counts. The chain carries TRBV2 and TRBJ2-1; 7 bases fit TRBD1. J gave up 6 bases and V 6 bases, and 8 bases lay outside the gene matches. Germline CDR1 is SNHLY and CDR2 is FYNNEI. The CDR3 spans 14 residues. The CDR3 sequence: CASRHRGLVNEQFF. The CDR3 bases are TGTGCCAGCAGACACAGGGGCTTGGTCAATGAGCAGTTCTTC.

This clonotype was seen once. V is TRBV11-2 and J is TRBJ1-2, with 7 bases aligning to TRBD1. CDR1 is SGHAT, CDR2 FQNNGV, per germline. The V and J ends lost 1 base and 5 bases, in that order; junction bases with no gene match: 7. The CDR3 extends over 15 amino acids. The DNA of the CDR3 is TGTGCCAGCAGCTTAGTGACAGGGTTTGATTATGGCTACACCTTC. Encoded protein: CASSLVTGFDYGYTF.

V and J are TRBV6-1 and TRBJ2-4; D not certain. The length of the CDR3 is 14 residues. CDR1 is MNHNS and CDR2 is SASEGT in the germline V gene. Trimming stripped 6 bases from V and 4 bases from J, with 13 bases between. The CDR3 spells CASRQTDLKNIQYF. The CDR3 nucleotides are TGTGCCAGCAGGCAGACGGACCTTAAAAACATTCAGTACTTC.

The sample holds a few counts of this clonotype. The chain employs TRBV20-1 and TRBJ2-3; 7 positions match TRBD2. CDR3 length: 15 residues. Trimming removed 6 bases from V and 3 bases from J; junction bases left unmatched: 12. CDR1 is DFQATT and CDR2 is SNEGSKA in the germline V gene (reference sequence). The DNA of the CDR3 is TGCAGTGCCCTCCCGTGGGGCGGGAGTACAGATACGCAGTATTTT. Translation: CSALPWGGSTDTQYF.

This clonotype has more than one count but fewer than ten. This chain joins TRBV5-1 and TRBJ2-1; D is unresolved. CDR3 length: 13 residues. The ends were cut back, 0 bases at V and 6 bases at J, with 7 bases in the middle. Looked up from germline, CDR1 is SGHRS and CDR2 is YFSETQ. The CDR3 here is CASSLARSNEQFF. DNA of the CDR3: TGCGCCAGCAGCTTGGCAAGAAGCAATGAGCAGTTCTTC.

The rearrangement joins TRBV5-6 to TRBJ1-1; D uncertain. V lost 0 bases to trimming and J lost 5 bases, with 8 bases between them. Germline CDR1 SGHDT, CDR2 YYEEEE. This CDR3 is built from 13 residues. CDR3 sequence: CASSLVSGTEAFF. CDR3 nucleotides: TGTGCCAGCAGCTTGGTTTCTGGGACTGAAGCTTTCTTT.

This clonotype was picked up a small number of times. V usage is TRBV20-1 and J usage is TRBJ2-1, with 7 bases matching TRBD1. There are 14 residues in the CDR3. The junction had 12 bases not matched to a gene; V was cut back by 3 bases and J by 10 bases. Germline V gene data show CDR1 as DFQATT and CDR2 as SNEGSKA (reference sequence). The CDR3 DNA sequence: TGCAGTGCTAGGCCACTGGGACAGTACAGGGAGCAGTTCTTC. This codes for CSARPLGQYREQFF.